This entry is about one TCR beta chain. Germline DNA was extracted alongside blood RNA, which was obtained from unsorted whole blood. With chronic HBV infection, the patients were also treatment-naive. The record originates from a study of tumor-infiltrating lymphocytes in primary liver carcinoma. In the study overall: These were node-negative, non-metastatic T1-T3 tumors of roughly 4 to 10 cm.

From 500 to 600 ng of total RNA, TCR beta-specific cDNA was reverse-transcribed using a constant-region primer. Slightly modified ARM-PCR served as the procedure for the TCR beta libraries. These libraries came from three rounds of nested multiplex PCR. TRBV1-TRBV30 forward primers paired with a C-beta reverse primer drove the first two PCR rounds, 10 cycles each. In TCRdb, the multiplex PCR reads were re-called with MiXCR into one record per CDR3 protein. This table holds fewer than 400,000 distinct CDR3 sequences, around three fifths found once. The V gene lost 9 bases and the J gene lost 6 bases, with 15 bases spanning the gap. This CDR3 has 12 amino acids. The germline V gene encodes CDR1 MNHNY and CDR2 SVGAGI (reference sequence).

The chain uses TRBV6-6 and TRBJ2-7, with D unclear. The sequenced sample consisted of peripheral blood. This TCR derives from a woman aged 25 to 45 with primary liver carcinoma and hepatitis B virus infection. CDR3 sequence (DNA): TGTGCCAGTAGGAGCCTAAGTCTCGAGCAGTACTTC. It yields the protein CASRSLSLEQYF.